This T cell receptor beta chain was recovered during a study of blood T cells in healthy people across ages (dated by TCRdb to between 2014 and 2016). For the study in its entirety: In model experiments, roughly one uniquely barcoded TCR beta cDNA molecule per two T cells was captured by template switching. Donors were grouped into four age groups: young (average approximately 15 years), middle-aged (about 40), aged (around 62) and long-lived (approximately 82). Using deep sequencing normalized with unique cDNA molecular identifiers, the study measured how TCR beta repertoire diversity changes with age. Donors of different ages were randomly distributed across sequencing lanes to avoid experimental bias. Two additional independent replicas of 1 million unique cDNA reads from the same blood draw were analyzed for two donors (one aged 18 to 30 and one aged 80 or older). The full study reports these points: Observed TCR beta diversity per million T cells fell roughly linearly with age, and a significant reduction was already apparent by age about 36. Compared with the aged group, the long-lived group had more naive CD4+ T cells, fewer expanded clones and increased TCR diversity, a pattern suggesting age selection. Bulk unsorted PBMC profiling prevented conclusive comparison of naive and antigen-experienced compartments. Estimates of total diversity based on one million sequenced T cells were regarded as lower bounds and as underestimates. Because donor CMV infection status was unknown, age-related changes in expanded clonotypes were potentially confounded. The percentage of naive T cells measured by flow cytometry correlated strongly with observed TCR beta diversity.

The donors were about 40 Caucasian individuals from Russia, aged roughly 6 to 100 years, who were systemically healthy. Around 9.9 milliliters of peripheral blood were collected from each donor into EDTA-treated Vacutainer tubes. Ficoll-Paque density-gradient centrifugation was used to isolate PBMCs, with at least 7 million per sample. Trizol reagent was used to extract total RNA from PBMCs, with at least 5.5 micrograms per sample. Naive CD45RAhigh/CD27high T cell percentages were measured by flow cytometry on a PBMC aliquot from every donor. Concerning this clonotype: Its antigen is currently not known. Per-base qualities were not stored, and no clone one base away is much larger.

Libraries were prepared through 5' RACE. Instrument on record: Illumina HiSeq 2500. A second PCR of about 6 to 11 cycles was performed with a sample-barcoded 5' primer and a J-beta primer mix. Each TCR beta cDNA molecule received a unique molecular identifier from a template-switch 5' adaptor carrying 12 random nucleotides. Each sample yielded at least 3 million CDR3-containing paired-end reads. First-strand cDNA synthesis was performed from all RNA using the Mint cDNA synthesis kit, with priming by a TRBC-specific oligonucleotide. Following uracil-DNA glycosylase treatment, all cDNA underwent a first 18-cycle PCR with the universal primers M1SS and BC2_uni_R. Per the authors' processing: For normalization, 1 million high-quality reads, each with a distinct molecular identifier, were randomly selected from each sample. Instead of being binned into consensus sequences, reads with shared molecular identifiers were discarded. MiTCR, run with a Q25 quality threshold and the strictest error-elimination algorithm, handled CDR3 identification, clonotype clustering and error correction. Lower-bound total TCR beta diversity was estimated with a nonparametric unseen species model using Euler transformation. Using fastp at Q25 and MiXCR, TCRdb reprocessed the public reads and kept productive beta chains. CDR3 protein duplicates are merged, each entry listing the most common genes and DNA. Here the V and J calls rest on TCRdb's processing, not on the authors' analysis. Counted in this sample were 800,000 to 950,000 distinct CDR3 sequences; around 49% of them appeared once. The ten biggest clones cover 13% of the sample.

The specimen sequenced was blood. The sequence was collected from a man in his thirties or forties in good health.

The DNA sequence is as follows: TGTGCCAGCAGTGAAACCGGGACTAGCGGGGCCAATGAGCAGTTCTTC. It specifies CASSETGTSGANEQFF. This receptor chain uses TRBV6-1 and TRBJ2-1; TRBD2 agrees with 13 junctional bases. Trimmed from V: 2 bases; trimmed from J: 6 bases; junction bases lacking a gene match: 4. The CDR3 runs 16 amino acids, cysteine and phenylalanine included. Left in the record is the CDR3 DNA by itself, 48 bases read in frame from the first base. CDR1 is given as MNHNS and CDR2 as SASEGT, both from the germline V gene.